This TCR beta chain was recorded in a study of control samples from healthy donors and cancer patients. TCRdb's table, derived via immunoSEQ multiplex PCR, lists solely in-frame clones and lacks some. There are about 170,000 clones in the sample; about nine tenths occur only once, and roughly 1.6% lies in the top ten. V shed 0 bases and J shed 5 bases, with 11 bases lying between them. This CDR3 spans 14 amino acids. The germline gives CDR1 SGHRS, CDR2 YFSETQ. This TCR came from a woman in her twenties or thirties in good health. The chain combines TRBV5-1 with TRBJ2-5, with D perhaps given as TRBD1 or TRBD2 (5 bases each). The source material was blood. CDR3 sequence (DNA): TGCGCCAGCAGCTTGGTTCCGGGGCGGGAGACCCAGTACTTC. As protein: CASSLVPGRETQYF. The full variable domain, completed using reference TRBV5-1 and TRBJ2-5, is KAGVTQTPRYLIKTRGQQVTLSCSPISGHRSVSWYQQTPGQGLQFLFEYFSETQRNKGNFPGRFSGRQFSNSRSEMNVSTLELGDSALYLCASSLVPGRETQYFGPGTRLLVL.